This record concerns one T cell receptor beta chain sequence. This entry belongs to a study of blood T cell repertoires in COVID-19. Study as a whole: Material from acute and convalescent COVID-19 was sourced from the United States, Italy and Spain. From T cells, B-cell-depleted T cells, or PBMCs came the material, which was cDNA or gDNA.

In the source study's methods: Estimates of nucleated cell counts were drawn from the amplification of reference gene primers. Generated by immunoSEQ multiplex PCR, the TCRdb table keeps only in-frame clones and is missing some. Clonal size and the V and J genes are those of that table, whereas D and trimming came from the DNA. Of some 240,000 clones in the sample, roughly 89% were seen once. Germline V CDR1 and CDR2: LNHDA, SQIVND (reference sequence). This CDR3 region has 16 residues. V shed 5 bases and J 7 bases; nucleotides not matched to a gene: 9. The specimen was peripheral blood. The source is a woman between 40 and 50 years old who had recovered from COVID-19. The V call is TRBV19, the J call TRBJ2-1; 12 nucleotides agree with TRBD2. The CDR3 sequence is CASSPWTSGTVNEQFF. In DNA form, the CDR3 reads TGTGCCAGTAGTCCGTGGACTAGCGGGACGGTAAATGAGCAGTTCTTC.